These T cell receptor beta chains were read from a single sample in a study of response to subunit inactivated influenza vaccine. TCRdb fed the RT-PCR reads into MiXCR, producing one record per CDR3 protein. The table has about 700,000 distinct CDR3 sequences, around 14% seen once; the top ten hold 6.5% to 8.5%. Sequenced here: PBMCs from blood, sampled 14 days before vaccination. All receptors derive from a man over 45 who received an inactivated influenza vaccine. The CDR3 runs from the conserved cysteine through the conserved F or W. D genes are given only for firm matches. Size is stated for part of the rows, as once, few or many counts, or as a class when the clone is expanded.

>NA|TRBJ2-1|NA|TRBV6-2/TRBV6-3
TGTGCCAGCCGATACGCAGGAGCCAAGTACAATGAGCAGTTCTTC
CASRYAGAKYNEQFF
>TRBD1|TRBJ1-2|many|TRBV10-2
TGCGCCAGCAGCCAGACCTCGGGACAGATATATGGCTACACCTTC
CASSQTSGQIYGYTF
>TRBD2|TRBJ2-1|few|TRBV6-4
TGTGCCAGCAGTGAATTTAGCGGGAGGGCCATCGATGAGCAGTTCTTC
CASSEFSGRAIDEQFF
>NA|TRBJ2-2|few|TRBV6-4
TGTGCCAGCAGTGACTTCACCGGGGAGCTGTTTTTT
CASSDFTGELFF
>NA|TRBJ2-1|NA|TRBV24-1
TGTGCCATCGCCCCGTCGTGGGGCAGCTCCTACAATGAGCAGTTCTTC
CAIAPSWGSSYNEQFF
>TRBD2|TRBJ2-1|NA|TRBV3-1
TGTGCCAGCAGCCAAGAAGGAGTAGCGGGAGGCTACAATGAGCAGTTCTTC
CASSQEGVAGGYNEQFF
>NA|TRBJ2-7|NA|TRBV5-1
TGCGCCAGCAGCATCTCAGGGGATGGAAGCTACGAGCAGTACTTC
CASSISGDGSYEQYF
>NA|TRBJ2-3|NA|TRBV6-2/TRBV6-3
TGTGCCAGCAGTAACCCCACCGTGGCCACGCAGTATTTT
CASSNPTVATQYF
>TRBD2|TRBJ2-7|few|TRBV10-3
TGTGCCATCAGACCCGGGACTAGCGGGCACTCCTACGAGCAGTACTTC
CAIRPGTSGHSYEQYF
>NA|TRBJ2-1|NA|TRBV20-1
TGCAGTGCTAGGACAGTCAATGAGCAGTTCTTC
CSARTVNEQFF
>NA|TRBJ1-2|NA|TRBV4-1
TGCGCCAGCAGCCAAGAGCAGCTTTCTAACTATGGCTACACCTTC
CASSQEQLSNYGYTF
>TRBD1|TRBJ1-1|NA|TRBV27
TGTGCCACGCGACAGGGAGACACTGAAGCTTTCTTT
CATRQGDTEAFF
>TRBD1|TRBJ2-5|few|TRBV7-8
TGTGCCAGCAGCTTCCACAGGGGAGCCGAGACCCAGTACTTC
CASSFHRGAETQYF
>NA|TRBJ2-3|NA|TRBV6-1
TGTGCCAGCCCCGTACGGCGGGGGCGAGTCACAGATACGCAGTATTTT
CASPVRRGRVTDTQYF
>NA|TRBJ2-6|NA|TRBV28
TGTGCCAGCAGTTTATGGGCGGCGAGCTCTGGGGCCAACGTCCTGACTTTC
CASSLWAASSGANVLTF
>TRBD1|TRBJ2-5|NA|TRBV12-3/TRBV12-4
TGTGCCAGCGTACAGGGGGCGAGAGAGACCCAGTACTTC
CASVQGARETQYF
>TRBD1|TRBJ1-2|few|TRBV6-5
TGTGCCAGCAGTTACTCGACAGGGGCTGGCTATGGCTACACCTTC
CASSYSTGAGYGYTF